Listed below are T cell receptor beta chains from one sample, sequenced in a study of T cells in Graves' hyperthyroidism and ophthalmopathy. TCRdb fed the multiplex PCR reads into MiXCR, producing one record per CDR3 protein. Here the sample spans approximately 530,000 distinct CDR3 sequences, about 20% being singletons. Source material: blood. All receptors derive from a man aged 35-49 years with Graves' ophthalmopathy. Both conserved end residues are part of each CDR3. A D gene is named only where the DNA matches it firmly. A clone size is listed for some rows: how often the clone was seen (once, few, many), or a class if it is expanded.

d_gene,j_gene,v_gene,abundance,CDR3nt,CDR3aa
.,TRBJ2-1,TRBV6-1,few,TGTGCCAGCACCTTAGACAGCGGGCTATACAATGAGCAGTTCTTC,CASTLDSGLYNEQFF
.,TRBJ2-1,TRBV2,many,TGTGCCACCCTTAAGCCGGGGACCTACAATGAGCAGTTCTTC,CATLKPGTYNEQFF
TRBD2,TRBJ2-7,TRBV28,many,TGTGCCAGCAGTTTAATGCTTGTCGGGGGGGAAGAGCAGTACTTC,CASSLMLVGGEEQYF
.,TRBJ2-7,TRBV12-3/TRBV12-4,.,TGTGCCAGCAGTAAAGGGGGGGGGCAATCTTACGAGCAGTACTTC,CASSKGGGQSYEQYF
TRBD1,TRBJ1-6,TRBV6-2/TRBV6-3,.,TGTGCCAGCAGTGCCCTCCCGGGACAGGGAGATTCACCCCTCCACTTT,CASSALPGQGDSPLHF
TRBD1,TRBJ1-2,TRBV30,few,TGTGCCTCACGACAGGGATTAGCCTATGGCTACACCTTC,CASRQGLAYGYTF
.,TRBJ2-5,TRBV2,few,TGTGCCAGCAGTGACCTCGGGGGAAGGGGAGAGACCCAGTACTTC,CASSDLGGRGETQYF
.,TRBJ1-5,TRBV2,few,TGTGCCAGCAGTGAGGTTAGCAATCAGCCCCAGCATTTT,CASSEVSNQPQHF
TRBD1,TRBJ2-7,TRBV18,.,TGTGCCAGCTCACCACCTTGGTCCAGCGACAGGGGTTCGGAGCAGTACTTC,CASSPPWSSDRGSEQYF
TRBD1,TRBJ1-5,TRBV12-3/TRBV12-4,few,TGTGCCAGCAGTAGGGGGACAGGGTGTCATTTT,CASSRGTGCHF
.,TRBJ1-5,TRBV5-1,.,TGCGCCAGCAGCCCGGGAGAATATAGCAATCAGCCCCAGCATTTT,CASSPGEYSNQPQHF
.,TRBJ1-2,TRBV6-5,.,TGTGCCAGCAGTTTAACCGCTTCTAACTATGGCTACACCTTC,CASSLTASNYGYTF
.,TRBJ2-7,TRBV18,.,TGTGCCAGCTCACCACCGGTCCGGTCCTACGAGCAGTACTTC,CASSPPVRSYEQYF
TRBD1,TRBJ2-1,TRBV7-2,few,TGTGCCAGCAGCCACGCCGGGACAGGGTTTGGAAATGAGCAGTTCTTC,CASSHAGTGFGNEQFF
.,TRBJ1-6,TRBV6-1,.,TGTGCCAGCAAAAAGAATTCCTATAATTCACCCCTCCACTTT,CASKKNSYNSPLHF
TRBD1,TRBJ2-5,TRBV12-3/TRBV12-4,.,TGTGCCAGCAGTGTAGACCAGGGGGCGACCCAGTACTTC,CASSVDQGATQYF
TRBD1,TRBJ2-7,TRBV18,many,TGTGCCAGCAGCCCGCAGGGGGCCTACGAGCAGTACTTC,CASSPQGAYEQYF
TRBD1,TRBJ2-3,TRBV7-9,.,TGTGCCAGCAGCTTCCGAGGACAGGGGGCAGATACGCAGTATTTT,CASSFRGQGADTQYF
.,TRBJ1-4,TRBV19,.,TGTGCCAGTAGTAACCAGGTCCGGGAAAAACTGTTTTTT,CASSNQVREKLFF
.,TRBJ2-5,TRBV18,.,TGTGCCAGCTCACCACGGGAGCCTAGGGAGACCCAGTACTTC,CASSPREPRETQYF
.,TRBJ2-1,TRBV30,many,TGTGCCTGGAGTGTACTAGGGGGTGAGCAGTTCTTC,CAWSVLGGEQFF
.,TRBJ2-2,TRBV28,many,TGTGCCAGCAGTTTTTGGCAGGGAGATGCCGGGGAGCTGTTTTTT,CASSFWQGDAGELFF
.,TRBJ1-1,TRBV27,many,TGTGCCAGCAGTTTAATGTCAGGGAACACTGAAGCTTTCTTT,CASSLMSGNTEAFF
.,TRBJ2-4,TRBV2,many,TGTGCCAGCCTTGGGGGGGACAGCGAAAACATTCAGTACTTC,CASLGGDSENIQYF
.,TRBJ2-7,TRBV13,many,TGTGCCAGCAGCCGGCGGGAGGGACAGGTCGACGAGCAGTACTTC,CASSRREGQVDEQYF
.,TRBJ2-7,TRBV6-2/TRBV6-3,.,TGTGCCATCCTTATGGAGGGGGAGGGCGAGCAGTACTTC,CAILMEGEGEQYF
.,TRBJ2-4,TRBV20-1,.,TGCAGTGCGGCTATGGGACTGGGCAAAAACATTCAGTACTTC,CSAAMGLGKNIQYF
.,TRBJ1-6,TRBV18,.,TGTGCCAGCTCACCCTCCGGGAGGGACTCACCCCTCCACTTT,CASSPSGRDSPLHF
.,TRBJ1-4,TRBV20-1,.,TGCAGTGCTAGCGCGGTCAGGGAGGATGAAAAACTGTTTTTT,CSASAVREDEKLFF
TRBD1,TRBJ1-5,TRBV7-8,few,TGTGCCAGCAGCCAGACCCCCGGGACAGGGAACAATCAGCCCCAGCATTTT,CASSQTPGTGNNQPQHF
TRBD1,TRBJ1-4,TRBV3-1,few,TGTGCCAGCAGCCCCCGGGACAGAAATGAAAAACTGTTTTTT,CASSPRDRNEKLFF
.,TRBJ2-7,TRBV29-1,few,TGCAGCGTTGAGACGTCCTTCCTTGGCGAGCAGTACTTC,CSVETSFLGEQYF
TRBD1,TRBJ1-2,TRBV4-3,.,TGCGCCAGCAGCAAAGACCTCCGGGACAGCGGGAACTATGGCTACACCTTC,CASSKDLRDSGNYGYTF
.,TRBJ2-5,TRBV3-1,many,TGTGCCAGCAGCCAAGAAGACGCCCAGTACTTC,CASSQEDAQYF
.,TRBJ1-6,TRBV10-3,.,TGTGCCATCACCCACCTTCCTACCCCGGCGAATTCACCCCTCCACTTT,CAITHLPTPANSPLHF